The 13 T cell receptor beta chains in this list originate from one sample, sequenced in a study of T cell changes during pregnancy in multiple sclerosis. Sequencing used immunoSEQ multiplex PCR; TCRdb keeps in-frame clones, though not all of them. Of some 90,000 clones detected, more than 90% appear once; the ten largest clones hold roughly 1.4%. This specimen was peripheral blood, taken in the first trimester of pregnancy. All receptors derive from a female donor with multiple sclerosis, enrolled in a pregnancy study.

CDR3 nucleotides: TGCGCCAGCAGGGAGACAGCCGGTCGGACTGAAGCTTTCTTT. Its translation is CASRETAGRTEAFF. The genes are TRBV4-1 and TRBJ1-1; D may be TRBD1 (5 bases). Trimming took 6 bases from V and 5 from J, leaving 16 bases between them. CDR3 length: 14 amino acids. The germline V gene encodes CDR1 MGHRA and CDR2 YSYEKL.

The genes are TRBV14 and TRBJ2-1; 11 bases map to TRBD2. Trimming removed 2 bases from V and 15 bases from J; junction bases left unmatched: 6. This CDR3 is 13 amino acids long. CDR1 and CDR2 from the germline V gene are SGHDN and FVKESK. This chain's CDR3 is CASSQYTSGRRFF. The CDR3 bases are TGTGCCAGCAGCCAATACACTAGCGGGAGACGGTTCTTC.

CDR3 sequence reads: CASSPFDGQLTDTQYF. In DNA form, the CDR3 reads TGCGCCAGCAGCCCCTTCGATGGACAGCTCACAGATACGCAGTATTTT. This sequence joins TRBV10-1 and TRBJ2-3; D perhaps matches TRBD1 (6 bases). Germline assignment: CDR1 WNHNN and CDR2 SYGVQD (reference sequence). Trimming pared 6 bases from V and 2 bases from J, leaving 18 bases between. The CDR3 sequence is 16 residues long.

As regards this clone: One junction end does not reproduce the germline sequence, and a read error may be involved. This sequence joins TRBV27 and TRBJ2-7; tentative D call: TRBD1 (6 bases). This CDR3 contains 14 residues. Germline loops: CDR1 MNHEY, CDR2 SMNVEV (reference sequence). CDR3 protein: CASSPRGVSHEQYF. The CDR3 nucleotides are TGTGCCAGCAGTCCCAGGGGCGTCTCCCACGAGCAGTACTTC.

The CDR3 DNA reads as TGCGCCAGCAGCCAGAGGGTACCATCGGACATTCAGTACTTC. It translates to CASSQRVPSDIQYF. The chain couples TRBV4-3 to TRBJ2-4, with D perhaps matching TRBD2 (5 bases). This CDR3 is built from 14 residues. Trimming removed 3 bases from V and 8 bases from J, with 14 bases in between. Per the germline V gene, CDR1 is LGHNA and CDR2 is YSLEER.

The CDR3 DNA sequence: TGTGCCAGCAGCTTGGTAGCGGGGGCCTACGAGCAGTACTTC. Amino acid sequence: CASSLVAGAYEQYF. J is TRBJ2-7 and V is TRBV5-5, with 9 positions matching TRBD2. Germline loops: CDR1 SGHKS, CDR2 YYEKEE (reference sequence). V trimming: 0 bases; J trimming: 2 bases; junction bases outside the gene matches: 0. CDR3 length equals 14 residues.

The V and J genes are TRBV4-3 and TRBJ1-2; D is possibly TRBD1 (5 bases). Trimming cost V 4 bases and J 7 bases, with 7 bases left between them. This CDR3 has 11 amino acids. CDR1 and CDR2 from the germline V gene are LGHNA and YSLEER. CDR3 nucleotides: TGCGCCAGCAGCCTCGGGGGTGGCTACACCTTC. Protein sequence: CASSLGGGYTF.

The rearrangement uses TRBV19 and TRBJ2-1, with D possibly being TRBD2 (6 bases). Germline V gene lookup returns CDR1 LNHDA and CDR2 SQIVND (reference sequence). The V and J ends lost 0 bases and 7 bases respectively, with 7 bases between them. This CDR3 region has 13 residues. CDR3: CASSIEDYNEQFF. CDR3 nucleotide sequence: TGTGCCAGTAGTATAGAGGACTATAATGAGCAGTTCTTC.

The chain is built from TRBV30 and TRBJ2-5; TRBD2 matches at 9 bases. V was clipped by 0 bases and J by 4 bases; unmatched bases: 6. The CDR3 is 15 amino acids. CDR1 is GTSNPN, CDR2 SVGIG, per germline (reference sequence). This chain's CDR3 is CAWSVGGRARETQYF. The CDR3, as DNA: TGTGCCTGGAGTGTTGGCGGGAGGGCCCGAGAGACCCAGTACTTC.

The chain couples TRBV2 to TRBJ2-3, with unresolved D. Germline V gene lookup returns CDR1 SNHLY and CDR2 FYNNEI. Trimming cost V 6 bases and J 11 bases, with 12 bases left between them. The CDR3 has 11 residues. The CDR3 loop reads CASRVTGGQYF. DNA of the CDR3: TGTGCCAGCAGGGTGACCGGCGGGCAGTATTTT.

The chain uses TRBV13 and TRBJ2-7, with no clear D. Germline V lookup: CDR1 PRHDT, CDR2 FYEKMQ (reference sequence). The CDR3 is 13 amino acids. V lost 1 base, J lost 7 bases, and 11 bases lay in between. The CDR3 reads CASSLERSLEQYF. The CDR3 DNA sequence: TGTGCCAGCAGCTTAGAAAGGAGCTTGGAGCAGTACTTC.

The chain employs TRBV5-5 and TRBJ2-2, with D perhaps matching TRBD1 (6 bases). The CDR3 totals 17 residues. The V gene's germline CDR1 is SGHKS and CDR2 YYEKEE (reference sequence). Trimming took 1 base from V and 3 from J, leaving 16 bases between them. DNA of the CDR3: TGTGCCAGCAGCTTGTTCGCCCAGGGGCTAGACACCGGGGAGCTGTTTTTT. Protein sequence: CASSLFAQGLDTGELFF.

This clone was detected only once. The chain's CDR3 is CASSADRGDNYGYTF. The DNA of the CDR3 is TGTGCCAGCAGCGCTGACAGGGGCGATAACTATGGCTACACCTTC. The chain carries TRBV7-2 and TRBJ1-2; 8 bases are shared with TRBD1. In germline, CDR1 is SGHTA, CDR2 FQGNSA. The V segment lost 5 bases and the J segment 1 base; nucleotides outside the gene matches: 6. The CDR3 covers 15 residues.